Below, 18 T cell receptor beta chains from the same sample are listed, as sequenced in a study of T cells in Graves' hyperthyroidism and ophthalmopathy. Regions amplified from RNA transcripts were the TCR beta CDR3 regions. The HTBI primer set served for first-round RT-PCR of the TCR CDR3. TCRdb re-derived calls from the multiplex PCR reads in MiXCR, one entry per CDR3 protein. The table has a few hundred thousand distinct CDR3 sequences, about 18% seen once. The specimen sequenced was blood. These receptor sequences come from a woman between 18 and 30 years old with Graves' hyperthyroidism.

This clonotype has a count of ten or more. This CDR3 reads CASSFGRGGRDYGYTF. The CDR3 region has the DNA TGTGCCAGCAGCTTCGGTCGGGGGGGTCGAGACTATGGCTACACCTTC. The chain joins TRBV5-6 to TRBJ1-2; tentative D call: TRBD1 (5 bases). Trimming stripped 2 bases from V and 3 bases from J, with 17 bases between. The CDR3 has 16 residues. CDR1 SGHDT and CDR2 YYEEEE come from the germline V gene.

This clonotype was detected ten times or more. A clone one base away is much larger, so this may be a read error. The chain recombines TRBV19 with TRBJ2-7; 8 bases fit TRBD1. CDR3 size: 14 residues. Germline values: CDR1 LNHDA, CDR2 SQIVND (reference sequence). V shed 5 bases, J shed 5 bases, and the junction held 8 bases outside the gene matches. The CDR3 spells CASSPGQVGDEQYF. CDR3 DNA sequence: TGTGCCAGTAGTCCGGGACAGGTTGGGGACGAGCAGTACTTC. Looking up the rest from reference TRBV19 and TRBJ2-7 gives the full variable domain: DGGITQSPKYLFRKEGQNVTLSCEQNLNHDAMYWYRQDPGQGLRLIYYSQIVNDFQKGDIAEGYSVSREKKESFPLTVTSAQKNPTAFYLCASSPGQVGDEQYFGPGTRLTVT.

CDR3 sequence: CASIMGFGGAAGYTF. CDR3 nucleotide sequence: TGTGCCAGCATTATGGGCTTCGGGGGGGCTGCTGGCTACACCTTC. The rearrangement joins TRBV7-2 to TRBJ1-2; TRBD1 is a possible D gene (6 bases). Germline V gene data show CDR1 as SGHTA and CDR2 as FQGNSA. V was clipped by 7 bases and J by 7 bases, with 22 bases between them. The CDR3 is 15 residues long.

This clonotype was seen at least ten times. V is TRBV12-3 or TRBV12-4 and J is TRBJ1-5; D perhaps matches TRBD1 (6 bases). V dropped 6 bases and J dropped 7 bases, with 19 bases sitting between them. The CDR3 runs 15 residues. The CDR3 loop is CASSRGQREGQPQHF. In DNA, the CDR3 is TGTGCCAGCAGCCGCGGACAGCGAGAAGGACAGCCCCAGCATTTT.

The chain uses TRBV12-3 or TRBV12-4 and TRBJ1-3; tentatively, D is TRBD1 (5 bases). The CDR3 is 15 residues long. Trimming removed 3 bases from V and 4 bases from J, with 13 bases in between. The CDR3 DNA follows: TGTGCCAGCAGTTTCTCGGGGACGGCGGGAAACACCATATATTTT. Amino acid sequence: CASSFSGTAGNTIYF.

This clonotype was picked up many times. This chain uses TRBV7-2 with TRBJ1-3, with unresolved D. V lost 1 base and J 6 bases, leaving 10 bases between the germline ends. The germline V gene encodes CDR1 SGHTA and CDR2 FQGNSA. The CDR3 has 14 residues. CDR3 sequence reads: CASSLDSRENTIYF. DNA of the CDR3: TGTGCCAGCAGCTTAGACAGCCGCGAAAACACCATATATTTT. The variable domain in full, with the rest retrieved from reference TRBV7-2 and TRBJ1-3, is GAGVSQSPSNKVTEKGKDVELRCDPISGHTALYWYRQSLGQGLEFLIYFQGNSAPDKSGLPSDRFSAERTGGSVSTLTIQRTQQEDSAVYLCASSLDSRENTIYFGEGSWLTVV.

This clonotype was observed many times. The rearrangement links TRBV6-1 to TRBJ1-3; tentatively, D is TRBD1 (5 bases). The CDR3 covers 14 residues. CDR1 is MNHNS and CDR2 is SASEGT in the germline V gene. V gave up 8 bases and J gave up 0 bases, with 11 bases separating them. The CDR3 coding sequence is TGTGCCAGCGGGGGTCGATACTCTGGAAACACCATATATTTT. Protein: CASGGRYSGNTIYF.

This clonotype turned up a few times. The genes are TRBV7-8 and TRBJ1-6, with D possibly TRBD1 on 6 matching bases. V lost 5 bases and J lost 8, with 13 bases in between. The CDR3 is 14 amino acids. Germline V gene sequence: CDR1 SGHVS, CDR2 FQNEAQ. CDR3 nucleotides: TGTGCCAGCAGCCCTACAGGGACGTATTCACCCCTCCACTTT. This gives the protein CASSPTGTYSPLHF.

This clonotype showed up many times. The CDR3 region has the DNA TGTGCCAGCAGCTCCCGAGGGACAGTAATACAAGAGACCCAGTACTTC. It specifies CASSSRGTVIQETQYF. The J gene is TRBJ2-5, the V gene TRBV11-2; 7 nucleotides agree with TRBD1. V lost 4 bases, J lost 2 bases, and 10 bases stayed unmatched. Germline CDR1 is SGHAT and CDR2 is FQNNGV. The CDR3 has 16 amino acids.

This clonotype has at least ten counts. V and J are TRBV6-5 and TRBJ1-5, with a weak D call TRBD1 (6 bases). The V end lost 6 bases, the J end lost 2 bases, and 11 bases lay between the germline ends. This CDR3 comprises 14 residues. Germline V gives CDR1 MNHEY, CDR2 SVGAGI. The CDR3 sequence is CASRQGNGNQPQHF. The CDR3 bases are TGTGCCAGCAGACAGGGAAATGGCAATCAGCCCCAGCATTTT.

The J gene is TRBJ1-6, the V gene TRBV6-1; D is uncertain. The germline V gene encodes CDR1 MNHNS and CDR2 SASEGT. The CDR3 loop spans 14 amino acids. The V and J ends lost 2 bases and 9 bases respectively, with 11 bases between them. The CDR3 DNA follows: TGTGCCAGCAGTGAAATTCTGGATACTTCACCCCTCCACTTT. This encodes CASSEILDTSPLHF.

This clonotype was counted ten times or more. The chain carries TRBV6-4 and TRBJ1-1; 10 nucleotides agree with TRBD1. Unmatched junction bases numbered 7, after V lost 4 bases and J lost 5 bases. In germline, CDR1 is MRHNA, CDR2 SNTAGT. This CDR3 is built from 15 residues. The CDR3: CASSARQGAKTEAFF. The CDR3 DNA reads TGTGCCAGCAGTGCCCGACAGGGGGCGAAGACTGAAGCTTTCTTT.

The V and J genes are TRBV15 and TRBJ1-5; unclear D gene. Germline assignment: CDR1 LNHNV and CDR2 YYDKDF (reference sequence). The CDR3 has 15 amino acids. Trimming stripped 0 bases from V and 0 bases from J, with 6 bases between. This CDR3 reads CATSRERSSNQPQHF. The DNA for the CDR3 is TGTGCCACCAGCAGAGAGAGGAGTAGCAATCAGCCCCAGCATTTT.

In its sample, this clonotype was seen a few times. This sequence may be a read error, since a much larger clone differs from it by one base. This CDR3 is CVSRRPGGTGELFF. Written as DNA, the CDR3 is TGTGTCAGCAGACGACCGGGGGGCACCGGGGAGCTGTTTTTT. The V gene is TRBV12-3 or TRBV12-4, the J gene TRBJ2-2; TRBD2 matches 7 bases. The CDR3 length is 14 residues.

Of note for this clonotype: It may be a read error: a sequence one base away is much more abundant. The chain uses TRBV18 and TRBJ2-5; D is possibly TRBD2 (7 bases). The CDR3 runs to 16 residues. Trimming removed 6 bases at V and 4 bases at J, with 21 bases between. CDR1 is KGHSH and CDR2 is LQKENI in the germline V gene. The CDR3 DNA reads TGTGCCAGCTCGCGCTCGCTTGGGGGGGCCTCAGAGACCCAGTACTTC. Translation gives CASSRSLGGASETQYF.

The table lists this clonotype with a few counts. The chain joins TRBV12-3 or TRBV12-4 to TRBJ1-5; D remains unclear. The CDR3 is 14 residues long. Deletions cut 2 bases from V and 6 bases from J, with 11 bases between. This CDR3 reads CASSLSSSAQPQHF. The CDR3, as DNA: TGTGCCAGCAGTTTAAGTTCGAGCGCTCAGCCCCAGCATTTT.

The table lists this clonotype with many counts. The chain is built from TRBV4-1 and TRBJ2-7, with D perhaps matching TRBD1 (5 bases). Germline V gene sequence: CDR1 MGHRA, CDR2 YSYEKL. CDR3 length: 15 amino acids. Trimming stripped 3 bases from V and 0 bases from J, with 12 bases between. CDR3 protein: CASSQVDSSSYEQYF. In DNA form, the CDR3 reads TGCGCCAGCAGCCAGGTCGACAGTAGCTCCTACGAGCAGTACTTC.

The table lists this clonotype with many counts. The chain carries TRBV6-2 or TRBV6-3 and TRBJ1-5; D gene ambiguous. V was clipped by 4 bases and J by 4 bases, with 11 bases between them. The CDR3 has 14 residues. Germline lookup yields CDR1 MNHEY and CDR2 SVGEGT. CDR3 in amino acids: CASSSDHENQPQHF. The CDR3 region has the DNA TGTGCCAGCAGTTCCGATCACGAGAATCAGCCCCAGCATTTT.